Sequencing of this T cell receptor beta chain was carried out in a study of spatial heterogeneity in lung cancer. Ten or more counts support this clonotype. This beta chain came through as a stray read in a library set up for alpha chains, and its size says little. Each TCR cDNA molecule carried a unique molecular identifier. TCRdb re-derived calls from the 5' RACE reads in MiXCR, one entry per CDR3 protein. The sample gives 9,500 to 14,000 distinct CDR3 sequences, approximately 4% of which show up once; roughly 8% is in the top ten. Time point defined: sample taken at primary tumor resection. From tumor, nontumor lung or frozen PBMC, whole RNA was taken unsorted for sequencing. The donors, 70 or so patients with untreated early-stage non-small cell lung cancer, provided the samples. CDR3 size: 17 residues. CDR1 and CDR2 (germline): SGDLS, YYNGEE. The V segment lost 5 bases and the J segment 4 bases; nucleotides outside the gene matches: 10.

This specimen consisted of normal lung tissue next to the tumor, obtained at surgery. The V gene is TRBV9, the J gene TRBJ2-5, with 14 bases matching TRBD2. The origin of this receptor is a male donor with early-stage non-small cell lung cancer. CDR3 amino acids: CASSGGGLAGVRETQYF. CDR3 nucleotides: TGTGCCAGCAGTGGTGGGGGACTAGCGGGAGTCAGAGAGACCCAGTACTTC.